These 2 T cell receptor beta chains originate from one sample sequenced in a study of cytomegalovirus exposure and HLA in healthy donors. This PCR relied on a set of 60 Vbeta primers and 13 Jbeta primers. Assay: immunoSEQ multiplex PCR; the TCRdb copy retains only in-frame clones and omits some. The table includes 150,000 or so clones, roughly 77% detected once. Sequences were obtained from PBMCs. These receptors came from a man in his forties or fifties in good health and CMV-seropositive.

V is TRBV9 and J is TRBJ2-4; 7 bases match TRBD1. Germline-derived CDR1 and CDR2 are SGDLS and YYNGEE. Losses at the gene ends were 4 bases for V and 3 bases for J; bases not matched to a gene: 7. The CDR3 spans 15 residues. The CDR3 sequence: CASSPGRQGKNIQYF. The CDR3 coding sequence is TGTGCCAGCAGCCCAGGCAGACAGGGCAAAAACATTCAGTACTTC.

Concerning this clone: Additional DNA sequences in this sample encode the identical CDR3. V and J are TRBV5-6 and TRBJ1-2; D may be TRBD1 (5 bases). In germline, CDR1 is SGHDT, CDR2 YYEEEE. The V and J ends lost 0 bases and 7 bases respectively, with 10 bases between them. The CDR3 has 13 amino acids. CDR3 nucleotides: TGTGCCAGCAGCTTGGGGCAGGGAGGTGGCTACACCTTC. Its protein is CASSLGQGGGYTF. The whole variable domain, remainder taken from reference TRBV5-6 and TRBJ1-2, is DAGVTQSPTHLIKTRGQQVTLRCSPKSGHDTVSWYQQALGQGPQFIFQYYEEEERQRGNFPDRFSGHQFPNYSSELNVNALLLGDSALYLCASSLGQGGGYTFGSGTRLTVV.